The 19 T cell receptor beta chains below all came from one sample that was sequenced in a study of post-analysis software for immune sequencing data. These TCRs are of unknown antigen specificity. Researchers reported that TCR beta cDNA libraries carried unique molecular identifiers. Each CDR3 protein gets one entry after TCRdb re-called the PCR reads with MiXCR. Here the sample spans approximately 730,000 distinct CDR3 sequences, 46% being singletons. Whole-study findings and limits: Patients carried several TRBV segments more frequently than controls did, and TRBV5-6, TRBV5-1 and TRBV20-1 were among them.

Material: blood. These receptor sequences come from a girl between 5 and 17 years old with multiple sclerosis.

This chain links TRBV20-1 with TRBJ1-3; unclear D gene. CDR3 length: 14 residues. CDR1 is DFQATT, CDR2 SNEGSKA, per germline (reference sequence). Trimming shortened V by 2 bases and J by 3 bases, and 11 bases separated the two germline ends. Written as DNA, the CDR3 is TGCAGTGCTAGATGCGACCTGTGTGGAAACACCATATATTTT. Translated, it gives CSARCDLCGNTIYF.

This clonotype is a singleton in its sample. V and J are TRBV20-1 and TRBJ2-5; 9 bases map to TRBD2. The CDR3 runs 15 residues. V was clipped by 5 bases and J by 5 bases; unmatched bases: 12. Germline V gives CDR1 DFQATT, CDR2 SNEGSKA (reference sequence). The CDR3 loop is CSAGLLAGAGETQYF. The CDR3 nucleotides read TGCAGTGCTGGTCTTTTAGCGGGAGCGGGTGAGACCCAGTACTTC.

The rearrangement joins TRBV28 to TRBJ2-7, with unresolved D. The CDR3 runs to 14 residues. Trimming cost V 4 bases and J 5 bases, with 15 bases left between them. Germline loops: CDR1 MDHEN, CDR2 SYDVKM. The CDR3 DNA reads TGTGCCAGCAGTTCCTTCCGGATAATGAACGAGCAGTACTTC. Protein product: CASSSFRIMNEQYF. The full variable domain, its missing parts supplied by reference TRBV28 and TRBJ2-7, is DVKVTQSSRYLVKRTGEKVFLECVQDMDHENMFWYRQDPGLGLRLIYFSYDVKMKEKGDIPEGYSVSREKKERFSLILESASTNQTSMYLCASSSFRIMNEQYFGPGTRLTVT.

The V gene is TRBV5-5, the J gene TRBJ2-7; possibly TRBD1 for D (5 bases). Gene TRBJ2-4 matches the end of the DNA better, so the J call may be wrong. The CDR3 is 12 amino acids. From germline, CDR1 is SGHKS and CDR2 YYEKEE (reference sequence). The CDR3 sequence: CASSLDRNIQYF. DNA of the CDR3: TGTGCCAGCAGCTTGGACAGGAACATTCAGTACTTC.

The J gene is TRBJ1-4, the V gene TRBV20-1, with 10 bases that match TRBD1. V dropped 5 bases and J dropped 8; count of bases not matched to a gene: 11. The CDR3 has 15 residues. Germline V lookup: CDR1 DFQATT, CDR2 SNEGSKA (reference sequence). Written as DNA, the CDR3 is TGCAGTGCTTTCCCGGGACAGGGGACGTGGGAAAAACTGTTTTTT. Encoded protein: CSAFPGQGTWEKLFF.

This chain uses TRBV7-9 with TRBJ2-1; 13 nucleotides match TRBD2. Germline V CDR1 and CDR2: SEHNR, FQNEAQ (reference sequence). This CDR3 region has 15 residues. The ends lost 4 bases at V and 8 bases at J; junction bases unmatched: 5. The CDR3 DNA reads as TGTGCCAGCAGCTCTCCGGGACTAGCGGGGTATGAGCAGTTCTTC. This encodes CASSSPGLAGYEQFF.

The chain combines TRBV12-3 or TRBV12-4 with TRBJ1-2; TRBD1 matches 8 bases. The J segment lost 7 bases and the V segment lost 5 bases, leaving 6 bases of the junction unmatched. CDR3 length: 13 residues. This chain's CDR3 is CASSLQGAFGYTF. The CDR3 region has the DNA TGTGCCAGCAGTCTGCAGGGGGCGTTTGGCTACACCTTC.

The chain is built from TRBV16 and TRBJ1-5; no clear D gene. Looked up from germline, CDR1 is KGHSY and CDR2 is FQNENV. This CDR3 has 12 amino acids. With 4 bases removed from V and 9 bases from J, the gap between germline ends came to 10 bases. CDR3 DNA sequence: TGTGCCAGCAGCCCGAATCTCGGGCCCCAGCATTTT. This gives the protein CASSPNLGPQHF.

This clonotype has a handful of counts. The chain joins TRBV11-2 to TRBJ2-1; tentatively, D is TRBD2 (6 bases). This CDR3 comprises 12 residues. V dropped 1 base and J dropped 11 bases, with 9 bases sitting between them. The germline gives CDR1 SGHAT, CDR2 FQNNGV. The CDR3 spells CASSLAGRQQFF. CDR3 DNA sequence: TGTGCCAGCAGCTTAGCGGGGAGGCAGCAGTTCTTC.

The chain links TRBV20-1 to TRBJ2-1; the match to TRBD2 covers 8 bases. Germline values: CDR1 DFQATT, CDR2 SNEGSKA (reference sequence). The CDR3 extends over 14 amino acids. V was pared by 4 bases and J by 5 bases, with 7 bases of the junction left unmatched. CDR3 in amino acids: CSATGTRIDNEQFF. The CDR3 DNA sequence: TGCAGTGCTACCGGGACTAGAATTGACAATGAGCAGTTCTTC.

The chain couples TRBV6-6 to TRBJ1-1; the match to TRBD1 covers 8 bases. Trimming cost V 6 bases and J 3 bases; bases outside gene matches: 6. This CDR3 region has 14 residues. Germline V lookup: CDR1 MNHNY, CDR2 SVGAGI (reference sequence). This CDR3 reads CASSRRGQDTEAFF. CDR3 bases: TGTGCCAGCAGCCGCAGGGGGCAGGACACTGAAGCTTTCTTT.

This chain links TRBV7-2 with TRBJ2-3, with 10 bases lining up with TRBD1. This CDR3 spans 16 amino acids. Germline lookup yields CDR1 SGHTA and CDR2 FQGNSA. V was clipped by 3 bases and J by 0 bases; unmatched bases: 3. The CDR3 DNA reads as TGTGCCAGCAGCTTCAGACAGGGGGCCAGCACAGATACGCAGTATTTT. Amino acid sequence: CASSFRQGASTDTQYF.

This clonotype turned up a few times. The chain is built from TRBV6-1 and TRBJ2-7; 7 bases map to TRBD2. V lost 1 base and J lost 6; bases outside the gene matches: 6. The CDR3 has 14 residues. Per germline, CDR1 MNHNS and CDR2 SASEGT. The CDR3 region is CASSEGREIGEQYF. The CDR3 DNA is TGTGCCAGCAGTGAAGGGCGGGAGATCGGCGAGCAGTACTTC.

CDR3 sequence (DNA): TGCAGTGCTAGAGATCAACGACAGGGGGCTCGGGTCACTGAAGCTTTCTTT. It translates to CSARDQRQGARVTEAFF. The chain links TRBV20-1 to TRBJ1-1, with 10 positions matching TRBD1. The CDR3 contains 17 residues. V was clipped by 0 bases and J by 4 bases; unmatched bases: 11. Germline lookup yields CDR1 DFQATT and CDR2 SNEGSKA (reference sequence).

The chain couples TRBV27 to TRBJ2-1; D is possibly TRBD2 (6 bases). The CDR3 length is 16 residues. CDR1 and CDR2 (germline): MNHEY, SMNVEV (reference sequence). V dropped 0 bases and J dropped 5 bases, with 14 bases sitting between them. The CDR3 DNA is TGTGCCAGCAGTTTATCGACGGGGGAGTACGACAATGAGCAGTTCTTC. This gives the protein CASSLSTGEYDNEQFF.

The DNA of the CDR3 is TGTGCCAGCAGCCCTGGGATCACCAGGTATACGCAGTATTTT. Its protein is CASSPGITRYTQYF. The chain uses TRBV27 and TRBJ2-3; D is undetermined. This CDR3 is 14 amino acids long. Germline-derived CDR1 and CDR2 are MNHEY and SMNVEV (reference sequence). V was clipped by 6 bases and J by 7 bases, with 17 bases between them.

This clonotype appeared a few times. This CDR3 reads CSALTSGSSYNEQFF. For the CDR3, the DNA is TGCAGTGCTCTCACCAGCGGGAGCTCCTACAATGAGCAGTTCTTC. The chain employs TRBV20-1 and TRBJ2-1; 8 nucleotides match TRBD2. From germline, CDR1 is DFQATT and CDR2 SNEGSKA (reference sequence). The V and J ends lost 5 bases and 0 bases, in that order; junction bases with no gene match: 6. The CDR3 spans 15 residues.

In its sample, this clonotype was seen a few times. CDR3 protein: CASSLATGAGGYTF. Here the CDR3 DNA reads TGTGCCAGCAGCTTAGCGACAGGGGCAGGTGGCTACACCTTC. The rearrangement links TRBV7-2 to TRBJ1-2; 8 positions match TRBD1. Trimming removed 0 bases from V and 7 bases from J; junction bases left unmatched: 4. CDR1 and CDR2 (germline): SGHTA, FQGNSA. This CDR3 comprises 14 residues.

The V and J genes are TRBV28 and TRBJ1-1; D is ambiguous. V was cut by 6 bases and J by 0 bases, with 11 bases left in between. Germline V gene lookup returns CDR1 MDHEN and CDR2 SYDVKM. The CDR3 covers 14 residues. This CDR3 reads CASSEQTVNTEAFF. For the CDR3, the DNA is TGTGCCAGCAGCGAACAGACCGTGAACACTGAAGCTTTCTTT.